One and the same sample provided the 17 T cell receptor beta chains below, sequenced in a study of T cell repertoires in cytomegalovirus infection. Using its own MiXCR run on the reads, TCRdb lists one record per CDR3 protein. The top ten clones hold about an eighth of a sample with roughly 920,000 distinct CDR3 sequences, approximately 31% of them seen once. Their antigens are not known. The sample was cultured CD8+ T cells from PBMCs, taken from culture after CMV antigen stimulation. These receptors were collected from a human donor in good health (CMV status not recorded). Some clones in this sample may be carry-over from other donors' samples.

At least ten counts were recorded for this clonotype. The rearrangement joins TRBV7-8 to TRBJ2-6, with D uncertain. CDR3 length equals 15 residues. V lost 5 bases and J 2 bases, leaving 10 bases between the germline ends. The germline CDR1 and CDR2 sequences are SGHVS and FQNEAQ. CDR3 sequence (DNA): TGTGCCAGCAGCCAGATGGGGACTGGGGCCAACGTCCTGACTTTC. Translated, it gives CASSQMGTGANVLTF.

This clonotype showed up many times. Mismatch with germline at one junction end may stem from a read error. This chain links TRBV4-3 with TRBJ2-2; TRBD1 is a possible D gene (6 bases). The CDR3 runs to 12 residues. The germline V gene has CDR1 LGHNA and CDR2 YSLEER. CDR3 in DNA: TGTGCCAGCAGCCAGGGGACCGGGGAGCTGTTTTTT. Its protein is CASSQGTGELFF.

The J gene is TRBJ2-7, the V gene TRBV6-5; possibly TRBD1 for D (6 bases). Germline V gene lookup returns CDR1 MNHEY and CDR2 SVGAGI. Trimming shortened V by 2 bases and J by 0 bases, and 11 bases separated the two germline ends. This CDR3 has 15 residues. The CDR3 sequence is CASSYQGSSSYEQYF. Written as DNA, the CDR3 is TGTGCCAGCAGTTACCAGGGGTCAAGCTCCTACGAGCAGTACTTC.

This clonotype was picked up one time. This chain uses TRBV29-1 with TRBJ2-5, with a possible D match to TRBD2 (6 bases). Trimming took off 0 bases at V and 5 bases at J, with 13 bases between the two ends. This CDR3 has 14 amino acids. In germline, CDR1 is SQVTM, CDR2 ANQGSEA. The CDR3 sequence is CSVEDPAGSETQYF. CDR3 sequence (DNA): TGCAGCGTTGAAGATCCGGCGGGGAGTGAGACCCAGTACTTC.

This rearrangement joins TRBV15 to TRBJ2-3, with TRBD2 matching over 13 bases. CDR3 length: 17 amino acids. V lost 0 bases to trimming and J lost 5 bases; unmatched junction nucleotides: 5. The germline V gene encodes CDR1 LNHNV and CDR2 YYDKDF (reference sequence). CDR3 residues: CATSRDTTSGGKDTQYF. CDR3 sequence (DNA): TGTGCCACCAGCAGAGATACGACTAGCGGGGGGAAAGATACGCAGTATTTT.

The chain uses TRBV12-5 and TRBJ1-1; 7 bases match TRBD1. CDR1 and CDR2 from the germline V gene are LGHNT and FRNRAP. The CDR3 spans 18 residues. V lost 2 bases and J lost 4; bases outside the gene matches: 16. The DNA of the CDR3 is TGTGCTAGTGGTTTGTCCCAGGGGGTCGGGGGCTGGGGCACTGAAGCTTTCTTT. As protein: CASGLSQGVGGWGTEAFF.

This clonotype showed up just a few times. CDR3 residues: CASSSLLTGATLSEQYV. Here the CDR3 DNA reads TGTGCCAGCAGTTCACTCCTCACAGGGGCCACGCTCTCCGAGCAGTACGTC. This chain joins TRBV28 and TRBJ2-7; TRBD1 matches 7 bases. V was pared by 4 bases and J by 6 bases, with 18 bases of the junction left unmatched. Per the germline V gene, CDR1 is MDHEN and CDR2 is SYDVKM. There are 17 residues in the CDR3.

The genes are TRBV7-9 and TRBJ1-6; 7 bases align to TRBD1. CDR1 and CDR2 from the germline V gene are SEHNR and FQNEAQ (reference sequence). V shed 5 bases, J shed 9 bases, and the junction held 10 bases outside the gene matches. This CDR3 region has 15 residues. The CDR3 protein is CASSNRQGIISPLHF. The CDR3 region has the DNA TGTGCCAGCAGCAACCGACAGGGAATCATTTCACCCCTCCACTTT.

This clonotype was detected ten times or more. The rearrangement links TRBV7-2 to TRBJ2-3; a possible D gene is TRBD1 (5 bases). Trimming pared 1 base from V and 6 bases from J, leaving 14 bases between. Germline V gene data show CDR1 as SGHTA and CDR2 as FQGNSA. This CDR3 region has 15 residues. CDR3 amino acids: CASSLVGQGRDTQYF. DNA for the CDR3: TGTGCCAGCAGCTTAGTTGGGCAGGGTCGTGATACGCAGTATTTT.

V is TRBV11-2 and J is TRBJ2-5, with D perhaps TRBD2 (6 bases). The CDR3 is 14 residues long. Germline values: CDR1 SGHAT, CDR2 FQNNGV. The V end was cut by 4 bases, the J end by 7 bases, with 16 bases between. This chain's CDR3 is CASSSPTSLGTQYF. For the CDR3, the DNA is TGTGCCAGCAGCTCGCCCACTAGCCTTGGGACCCAGTACTTC.

This chain joins TRBV12-3 or TRBV12-4 and TRBJ2-2, with no clear D. This CDR3 contains 16 residues. Trimming left V 5 bases short and J 3 bases short, with 16 bases between. CDR3 in DNA: TGTGCCAGCAGTCCCTACTTTAGATCCGACACCGGGGAGCTGTTTTTT. Its protein is CASSPYFRSDTGELFF.

Many counts were recorded for this clonotype. V usage is TRBV6-2 or TRBV6-3 and J usage is TRBJ1-4; the D is unclear. Germline CDR1 is MNHEY and CDR2 is SVGEGT. Trimming removed 2 bases from V and 7 bases from J, with 11 bases in between. The CDR3 extends over 14 amino acids. The chain's CDR3 is CASSYQSGGEKLFF. As DNA, the CDR3 is TGTGCCAGCAGTTACCAATCGGGAGGTGAAAAACTGTTTTTT.

The chain joins TRBV6-1 to TRBJ1-5, with TRBD1 matching 7 bases. The CDR3 covers 15 residues. The V and J ends lost 6 bases and 9 bases, in that order; junction bases with no gene match: 14. CDR1 and CDR2 from the germline V gene are MNHNS and SASEGT. The CDR3 DNA is TGTGCCAGCAGCGACAGGGTAGGTTCGGAAGGGCCCCAGCATTTT. This encodes CASSDRVGSEGPQHF.

This chain joins TRBV7-9 and TRBJ1-6, with TRBD1 as a possible D gene (5 bases). Germline lookup yields CDR1 SEHNR and CDR2 FQNEAQ (reference sequence). V was clipped by 5 bases and J by 16 bases, with 24 bases between them. The CDR3 runs to 15 residues. The CDR3 DNA follows: TGTGCCAGCAGCGTGCTCCCGACTGGGACGGAAACTCTCCACTTT. The encoded protein is CASSVLPTGTETLHF.

This clonotype was counted at least ten times. The chain has TRBV11-2 and TRBJ2-1; TRBD1 matches 11 bases. Losses at the gene ends were 4 bases for V and 9 bases for J; bases not matched to a gene: 20. Germline V gene sequence: CDR1 SGHAT, CDR2 FQNNGV. CDR3 length equals 19 residues. CDR3 in amino acids: CASSSRTGGVYLEYREQFF. For the CDR3, the DNA is TGTGCCAGCAGCTCGAGGACAGGGGGCGTTTATCTGGAATATCGTGAGCAGTTCTTC. The full variable domain, rest sourced from reference TRBV11-2 and TRBJ2-1, is EAGVAQSPRYKIIEKRQSVAFWCNPISGHATLYWYQQILGQGPKLLIQFQNNGVVDDSQLPKDRFSAERLKGVDSTLKIQPAKLEDSAVYLCASSSRTGGVYLEYREQFFGPGTRLTVL.

This clonotype was counted only a few times. In DNA, the CDR3 is TGTGCCAGTAGTATTGCCGCGGAAACCGGGGAGCTGTTTTTT. It is translated as CASSIAAETGELFF. J is TRBJ2-2 and V is TRBV19, with D unresolved. The CDR3 runs to 14 residues. Germline lookup yields CDR1 LNHDA and CDR2 SQIVND (reference sequence). The ends were cut back, 3 bases at V and 5 bases at J, with 10 bases in the middle.

This clonotype has at least ten counts. V is TRBV7-9 and J is TRBJ2-5; D might be TRBD2 (6 bases). Trimming left V 4 bases short and J 4 bases short, with 10 bases between. The germline V gene has CDR1 SEHNR and CDR2 FQNEAQ (reference sequence). This CDR3 contains 13 residues. The CDR3 loop reads CASSWGGRETQYF. In DNA form, the CDR3 reads TGTGCCAGCAGCTGGGGAGGAAGAGAGACCCAGTACTTC.